Given below is one T cell receptor (beta chain) in context. No antigen is known for it. This sample is drawn from a study of shared clonotypes between healthy human individuals. Points from the study as a whole: Clonotypes that were shared across a handful of donors made up approximately 5% of naive CD4 clonotypes.

The length of the CDR3 is 16 residues. Germline loops: CDR1 SGDLS, CDR2 YYNGEE. Deletions cut 3 bases from V and 4 bases from J, with 18 bases between. The authors distributed each subset's genomic DNA evenly over several immunoSEQ plates. The repertoire was sequenced with immunoSEQ multiplex PCR; TCRdb's copy has only in-frame clones and lacks some. In the table there are under 700,000 clones, approximately 95% of which are singletons. Cells designated naive CD8 were CD45RO-negative and were positively selected for CCR7, with terminally differentiated effector memory CD45RA+ cells excluded. Free of recent acute infections or vaccinations, the donors were healthy HIV-negative adults.

This chain uses TRBV9 with TRBJ2-3; a possible D gene is TRBD1 (6 bases). Input material: naive CD8+ T cells sorted from blood. The TCR was taken from a woman younger than 45 in good health. The CDR3 sequence is CASSANTGLGSDTQYF. The CDR3 region has the DNA TGTGCCAGCAGCGCAAACACAGGGCTTGGATCAGATACGCAGTATTTT. Looking up the rest from reference TRBV9 and TRBJ2-3 gives the full variable domain: DSGVTQTPKHLITATGQRVTLRCSPRSGDLSVYWYQQSLDQGLQFLIQYYNGEERAKGNILERFSAQQFPDLHSELNLSSLELGDSALYFCASSANTGLGSDTQYFGPGTRLTVL.